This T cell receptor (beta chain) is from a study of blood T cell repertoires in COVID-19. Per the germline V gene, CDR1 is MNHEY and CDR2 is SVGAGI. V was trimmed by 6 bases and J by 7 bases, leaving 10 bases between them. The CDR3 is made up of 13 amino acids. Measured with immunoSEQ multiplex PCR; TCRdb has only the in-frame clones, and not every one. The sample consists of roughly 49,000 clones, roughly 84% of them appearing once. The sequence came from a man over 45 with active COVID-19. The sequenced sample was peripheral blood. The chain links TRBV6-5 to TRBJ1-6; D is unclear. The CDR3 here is CASSVGRNSPLHF. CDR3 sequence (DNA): TGTGCCAGCAGCGTCGGTCGGAATTCACCCCTCCACTTT.